Listed here are 10 T cell receptor beta chains from one sample, sequenced in a study of blood T cell repertoires in COVID-19. Repertoires were generated with immunoSEQ multiplex PCR, while TCRdb's copy carries only in-frame clones and drops some. The sample records fewer than 400,000 clones, approximately 83% being singletons. Material: PBMCs or T cells enriched from blood (not recorded which). The receptors shown here come from a man in his thirties or forties who had recovered from COVID-19.

The genes are TRBV2 and TRBJ1-5; TRBD1 agrees at 9 bases. V was clipped by 7 bases and J by 2 bases; unmatched bases: 6. CDR1 is SNHLY and CDR2 is FYNNEI in the germline V gene. This CDR3 has 15 residues. This chain's CDR3 is CASTRDRAGNQPQHF. The CDR3 DNA reads as TGTGCCAGCACTCGGGACAGGGCTGGCAATCAGCCCCAGCATTTT.

This rearrangement joins TRBV4-1 to TRBJ2-7; 9 bases line up with TRBD1. CDR1 is MGHRA and CDR2 is YSYEKL in the germline V gene. V lost 3 bases to trimming and J lost 3 bases; unmatched junction nucleotides: 6. The CDR3 spans 15 residues. In DNA form, the CDR3 reads TGCGCCAGCAGCCAGGTAGGACAGGGGCTCTACGAGCAGTACTTC. Its translation is CASSQVGQGLYEQYF.

This chain connects TRBV27 to TRBJ2-1; a possible D gene is TRBD1 (6 bases). The V end lost 3 bases, the J end lost 7 bases, and 19 bases lay between the germline ends. The CDR3 covers 16 residues. From germline, CDR1 is MNHEY and CDR2 SMNVEV (reference sequence). CDR3 amino acids: CASSFYQGSLGNEQFF. The CDR3 DNA follows: TGTGCCAGCAGTTTTTACCAGGGGAGCCTTGGAAATGAGCAGTTCTTC.

This clone occurred once. The J gene is TRBJ2-4, the V gene TRBV5-4; 7 bases are a match to TRBD1. The junction had 10 bases not matched to a gene; V was cut back by 0 bases and J by 1 base. This CDR3 is 18 amino acids long. Germline loops: CDR1 SGHNT, CDR2 YYREEE (reference sequence). CDR3 region: CASSLGWGTATAKNIQYF. In nucleotides, the CDR3 is TGTGCCAGCAGCTTGGGTTGGGGGACAGCTACCGCCAAAAACATTCAGTACTTC.

The V gene is TRBV4-1, the J gene TRBJ1-5; perhaps TRBD1 as D (5 bases). This CDR3 comprises 19 residues. Trimming removed 1 base at V and 3 bases at J, with 22 bases between. The germline CDR1 and CDR2 sequences are MGHRA and YSYEKL. CDR3 DNA: TGCGCCAGCAGCCAAGGGAGGGTACAGGTCCACCCATTCAATCAGCCCCAGCATTTT. It codes for CASSQGRVQVHPFNQPQHF.

The chain links TRBV19 to TRBJ2-2, with 7 positions matching TRBD2. The germline V gene encodes CDR1 LNHDA and CDR2 SQIVND (reference sequence). The CDR3 extends over 14 amino acids. V was clipped by 7 bases and J by 5 bases; unmatched bases: 7. The CDR3 region has the DNA TGTGCCAGTAATCCAGAGCGGGGTACCGGGGAGCTGTTTTTT. Translated: CASNPERGTGELFF.

V and J are TRBV18 and TRBJ1-5; possibly TRBD1 for D (6 bases). Germline V gene sequence: CDR1 KGHSH, CDR2 LQKENI. The CDR3 has 15 residues. The germline V and J ends were trimmed by 2 bases and 4 bases, with 12 bases remaining between them. As DNA, the CDR3 is TGTGCCAGCTCACCAGGGGCAGGGGTAAATCAGCCCCAGCATTTT. Amino acids: CASSPGAGVNQPQHF.

The CDR3 DNA reads as TGTGCCAGTAGTATACGGTCGGGTAGGCATGGCTACACCTTC. Its protein product is CASSIRSGRHGYTF. The chain recombines TRBV19 with TRBJ1-2; the D is unclear. The germline gives CDR1 LNHDA, CDR2 SQIVND (reference sequence). V lost 2 bases and J lost 6, with 13 bases in between. The CDR3 has 14 amino acids.

The V gene is TRBV18, the J gene TRBJ1-4, with a tentative D call TRBD1 (5 bases). The CDR3 runs 14 residues. Germline values: CDR1 KGHSH, CDR2 LQKENI. Trimming took 6 bases from V and 0 from J, leaving 8 bases between them. The CDR3 reads CASSLGATNEKLFF. The CDR3 coding sequence is TGTGCCAGCTCTCTAGGGGCAACTAATGAAAAACTGTTTTTT.

The chain links TRBV28 to TRBJ1-2, with D perhaps matching TRBD1 (6 bases). Germline CDR1 is MDHEN and CDR2 is SYDVKM. V shed 5 bases and J shed 5 bases, with 12 bases lying between them. The CDR3 contains 13 residues. The CDR3 DNA follows: TGTGCCAGCAGTCCAGACAGGAATTATGGCTACACCTTC. Protein: CASSPDRNYGYTF.